This paragraph reports one T cell receptor beta chain. This sample was taken from a study of technical replicates of blood from several donors. Trimming pared 3 bases from V and 2 bases from J, leaving 11 bases between. The CDR3 runs 14 residues. Looked up from germline, CDR1 is KGHSH and CDR2 is LQKENI. This table comes from immunoSEQ multiplex PCR, and its TCRdb copy is limited to in-frame clones, with some not included. The sample holds around 72,000 clones, roughly nine tenths seen once. This clonotype was sampled from a human donor in good health. Some clones in this sample may be carry-over from other donors' samples. Specimen: PBMCs. This chain uses TRBV18 with TRBJ2-7, with D possibly being TRBD1 (5 bases). This CDR3 reads CASSPMDTTYEQYF. CDR3 nucleotides: TGTGCCAGCTCACCCATGGACACAACCTACGAGCAGTACTTC.